Below are 21 T cell receptor beta chains sequenced from a single sample in a study of T-cell reconstitution after alpha-beta-depleted transplantation in children. Unique molecular identifiers were used in preparing the TCRbeta library. One entry per CDR3 protein, called by TCRdb with MiXCR from the PCR reads. Of hundreds of thousands of distinct CDR3 sequences listed, 16% are singletons. Here the sequenced sample was PBMCs from the stem cell graft donor, taken from the stem cell graft. The source is a human donor who donated a stem cell graft to a child with acute myeloid leukemia.

This sequence joins TRBV20-1 and TRBJ2-6; no firm D call. The CDR3 sequence is 14 residues long. V lost 6 bases and J 4 bases, leaving 13 bases between the germline ends. CDR1 and CDR2 from the germline V gene are DFQATT and SNEGSKA (reference sequence). The CDR3 spells CSAHQTSGANVLTF. The DNA of the CDR3 is TGCAGTGCGCACCAAACGTCCGGGGCCAACGTCCTGACTTTC.

This clonotype was counted at least ten times. This sequence joins TRBV4-2 and TRBJ2-7; perhaps D is TRBD1 or TRBD2 (6 bases each). Trimming cost V 1 base and J 2 bases, with 12 bases left between them. CDR1 is LGHNA, CDR2 YNFKEQ, per germline. The CDR3 contains 15 residues. The CDR3 sequence: CASSQVGGATYEQYF. The CDR3 region has the DNA TGTGCCAGCAGCCAAGTGGGGGGCGCTACCTACGAGCAGTACTTC.

The V gene is TRBV7-6, the J gene TRBJ1-1; D gene unclear. CDR1 is SGHVS and CDR2 is FNYEAQ in the germline V gene. CDR3 length: 15 residues. Trimming shortened V by 5 bases and J by 4 bases, and 17 bases separated the two germline ends. The CDR3 DNA sequence: TGTGCCAGCAGCCCGGCGAGCGTACAGAGCACTGAAGCTTTCTTT. Protein product: CASSPASVQSTEAFF.

This rearrangement joins TRBV28 to TRBJ1-5; the D gene is possibly TRBD1 (5 bases). The CDR3 length is 18 residues. Germline V CDR1 and CDR2: MDHEN, SYDVKM. V dropped 3 bases and J dropped 0 bases, with 18 bases sitting between them. The chain's CDR3 is CASSFYTFGAYSNQPQHF. DNA for the CDR3: TGTGCCAGCAGTTTTTATACCTTCGGGGCCTATAGCAATCAGCCCCAGCATTTT.

This chain uses TRBV20-1 with TRBJ1-3, with 9 bases that match TRBD1. The CDR3 runs to 14 residues. Germline CDR1 is DFQATT and CDR2 is SNEGSKA (reference sequence). The V and J ends lost 6 bases and 3 bases, in that order; junction bases with no gene match: 6. The CDR3 loop is CSAWDRVFGNTIYF. For the CDR3, the DNA is TGCAGTGCCTGGGACAGGGTTTTTGGAAACACCATATATTTT.

In this sample, this clonotype turned up once. The chain links TRBV4-3 to TRBJ2-3; D perhaps matches TRBD1 (6 bases). This CDR3 contains 13 residues. Germline V lookup: CDR1 LGHNA, CDR2 YSLEER. V was cut by 4 bases and J by 6 bases, with 11 bases left in between. The CDR3 coding sequence is TGCGCCAGCAGCCCCTCCCAGGGGGATACGCAGTATTTT. Its protein product is CASSPSQGDTQYF.

At least ten counts were recorded for this clonotype. The genes are TRBV20-1 and TRBJ2-3; a weak D match, TRBD1 (5 bases). This CDR3 region has 14 residues. Germline V lookup: CDR1 DFQATT, CDR2 SNEGSKA (reference sequence). V lost 3 bases, J lost 1 base, and 11 bases lay in between. In DNA form, the CDR3 reads TGCAGTGCTAGTCAGGGTGGGGGCACAGATACGCAGTATTTT. Translating gives CSASQGGGTDTQYF.

The rearrangement uses TRBV25-1 and TRBJ2-2; a weak D match, TRBD2 (7 bases). This CDR3 contains 14 residues. CDR1 is MGHDK and CDR2 is SYGVNS in the germline V gene. V lost 2 bases and J lost 6, with 10 bases in between. The chain's CDR3 is CASSEGGGAGELFF. The CDR3 DNA reads TGTGCCAGCAGTGAAGGAGGGGGGGCCGGGGAGCTGTTTTTT. Full variable domain (outside the CDR3, taken from reference TRBV25-1 and TRBJ2-2): EADIYQTPRYLVIGTGKKITLECSQTMGHDKMYWYQQDPGMELHLIHYSYGVNSTEKGDLSSESTVSRIRTEHFPLTLESARPSHTSQYLCASSEGGGAGELFFGEGSRLTVL.

This clonotype was seen a handful of times. This chain joins TRBV11-1 and TRBJ2-2; 7 positions match TRBD2. The V gene's germline CDR1 is SGHAT and CDR2 FQDESV (reference sequence). J lost 1 base, V lost 2 bases, and 13 bases had no gene match. The CDR3 sequence is 19 residues long. This CDR3 reads CASSLRLRTRAQNTGELFF. CDR3 nucleotide sequence: TGTGCCAGCAGCTTAAGACTCCGGACTAGGGCCCAGAACACCGGGGAGCTGTTTTTT.

This clonotype has ten or more counts. This chain uses TRBV20-1 with TRBJ2-4; 8 bases map to TRBD2. The germline V gene encodes CDR1 DFQATT and CDR2 SNEGSKA (reference sequence). The CDR3 spans 15 residues. V trimming: 6 bases; J trimming: 6 bases; junction bases outside the gene matches: 13. The chain's CDR3 is CSALPWRGVLNIQYF. The CDR3, as DNA: TGCAGTGCGCTGCCCTGGCGGGGGGTCCTAAACATTCAGTACTTC.

This clonotype showed up just a few times. The chain links TRBV5-1 to TRBJ1-1, with D unclear. The CDR3 is 14 residues long. CDR1 SGHRS and CDR2 YFSETQ come from the germline V gene. The V gene lost 3 bases and the J gene lost 3 bases, with 12 bases spanning the gap. The CDR3 DNA reads as TGCGCCAGCAGCTCCCGCGTGGGAGACACTGAAGCTTTCTTT. As protein: CASSSRVGDTEAFF.

This clonotype was picked up a small number of times. This chain links TRBV7-8 with TRBJ2-7, with 12 bases matching TRBD1. V shed 5 bases and J 10 bases; nucleotides not matched to a gene: 12. Germline V CDR1 and CDR2: SGHVS, FQNEAQ. CDR3 length: 15 residues. The CDR3 DNA reads TGTGCCAGCAGCCCTGGGTCGGGACAGGGGGCAGAACAGTACTTC. Protein product: CASSPGSGQGAEQYF.

This chain links TRBV7-2 with TRBJ2-5, with TRBD1 matching over 9 bases. The V gene end was trimmed by 4 bases and the J gene end by 5 bases; junction bases not matched to a gene: 14. This CDR3 region has 17 residues. Per the germline V gene, CDR1 is SGHTA and CDR2 is FQGNSA. The CDR3 spells CASSSTTGGAVGETQYF. CDR3 nucleotide sequence: TGTGCCAGCAGCTCAACTACAGGGGGCGCCGTTGGGGAGACCCAGTACTTC.

The chain employs TRBV20-1 and TRBJ1-1; the D gene is possibly TRBD1 (6 bases). The CDR3 is 13 residues long. Trimming removed 4 bases at V and 4 bases at J, with 13 bases between. Germline-derived CDR1 and CDR2 are DFQATT and SNEGSKA (reference sequence). The CDR3 here is CSATERGGTEAFF. CDR3 DNA sequence: TGCAGTGCTACAGAAAGGGGGGGCACTGAAGCTTTCTTT.

Only a few counts were recorded for this clonotype. The chain has TRBV6-5 and TRBJ2-5; D is ambiguous. Trimming took off 8 bases at V and 10 bases at J, with 17 bases between the two ends. The CDR3 contains 12 residues. CDR1 is MNHEY and CDR2 is SVGAGI in the germline V gene. For the CDR3, the DNA is TGTGCCAGCTCGGGTCCCCTAGGGATCCAGTACTTC. Protein sequence: CASSGPLGIQYF.

In this sample, this clonotype turned up many times. This chain connects TRBV6-5 to TRBJ2-7; 8 bases match TRBD1. The CDR3 is 14 residues long. Germline-derived CDR1 and CDR2 are MNHEY and SVGAGI. After removal of 6 bases from V and 0 bases from J, the junction contained 4 bases not matched to a gene. The CDR3 sequence: CASSGGQASYEQYF. DNA of the CDR3: TGTGCCAGCAGCGGGGGACAGGCCTCCTACGAGCAGTACTTC.

The chain has TRBV28 and TRBJ2-4, with D tentatively TRBD1 (5 bases). Germline V gene lookup returns CDR1 MDHEN and CDR2 SYDVKM. The CDR3 extends over 15 amino acids. Trimming left V 3 bases short and J 3 bases short, with 12 bases between. CDR3 sequence (DNA): TGTGCCAGCAGTTTCTCAGGGTTGGGCAAAAACATTCAGTACTTC. It is translated as CASSFSGLGKNIQYF. The variable domain in full, completed from reference TRBV28 and TRBJ2-4, reads DVKVTQSSRYLVKRTGEKVFLECVQDMDHENMFWYRQDPGLGLRLIYFSYDVKMKEKGDIPEGYSVSREKKERFSLILESASTNQTSMYLCASSFSGLGKNIQYFGAGTRLSVL.

The genes are TRBV20-1 and TRBJ2-4; possible D gene TRBD1, 7 bases. V lost 5 bases and J 3 bases, leaving 11 bases between the germline ends. CDR1 DFQATT and CDR2 SNEGSKA come from the germline V gene (reference sequence). CDR3 size: 13 residues. Here the CDR3 reads CSAFQGGKNIQYF. The DNA for the CDR3 is TGCAGTGCTTTTCAGGGGGGCAAAAACATTCAGTACTTC.

The chain has TRBV5-1 and TRBJ2-1, with D perhaps matching TRBD2 (6 bases). The CDR3 extends over 12 amino acids. Germline loops: CDR1 SGHRS, CDR2 YFSETQ. The germline V and J ends were trimmed by 4 bases and 8 bases, with 10 bases remaining between them. The CDR3 DNA follows: TGCGCCAGCAGCAAACCGGGGGATGAGCAGTTCTTC. Translating it yields CASSKPGDEQFF.

The chain has TRBV28 and TRBJ2-4; 8 nucleotides align to TRBD1. Germline CDR1 is MDHEN and CDR2 is SYDVKM. The CDR3 is 17 amino acids. V lost 10 bases, J lost 2 bases, and 16 bases stayed unmatched. The CDR3 DNA reads TGTGCCATGGGCCCGGGGGACAGGTTCGGATCCAAAAACATTCAGTACTTC. Residues: CAMGPGDRFGSKNIQYF. Based on the CDR3 plus reference TRBV28 and TRBJ2-4, the full variable domain is DVKVTQSSRYLVKRTGEKVFLECVQDMDHENMFWYRQDPGLGLRLIYFSYDVKMKEKGDIPEGYSVSREKKERFSLILESASTNQTSMYLCAMGPGDRFGSKNIQYFGAGTRLSVL.

There are a few counts of this clonotype. J is TRBJ2-2 and V is TRBV15; D gene unclear. This CDR3 is built from 13 residues. Germline values: CDR1 LNHNV, CDR2 YYDKDF (reference sequence). V shed 1 base and J shed 2 bases, with 2 bases lying between them. CDR3 protein: CATSRVNTGELFF. In nucleotides, the CDR3 is TGTGCCACCAGCAGAGTTAACACCGGGGAGCTGTTTTTT.